This is a list of T cell receptor beta chains from one sample in a study of T cells after posttransplantation cyclophosphamide. Generated by immunoSEQ multiplex PCR, the TCRdb table keeps only in-frame clones and is missing some. This sample carries some 37,000 clones, none of them present only once. The sequenced sample consisted of PBMCs. These receptors were obtained from a girl between 10 and 17 years old in good health, CMV-negative, and a related stem cell transplant donor. The CDR3 runs from the conserved cysteine through the conserved F or W. Fields, in order: V gene, D gene, clone size, J gene, CDR3 protein, CDR3 DNA. The D gene is left open where the match is weak. For some rows the clone size is stated as once, few or many, or as a class when expanded; others skip it.

V: TRBV19; D: TRBD2; size: .; J: TRBJ2-7; CDR3: CASSVYSEGLAGAEQYF; DNA: TGTGCCAGTAGTGTCTACAGCGAAGGACTAGCGGGAGCCGAGCAGTACTTC
V: TRBV5-6; D: .; size: few; J: TRBJ2-5; CDR3: CASSSPEGGTQETQYF; DNA: TGTGCCAGCAGCTCCCCCGAGGGGGGGACACAAGAGACCCAGTACTTC
V: TRBV6-4; D: .; size: many; J: TRBJ2-3; CDR3: CASSERGTDTQYF; DNA: TGTGCCAGCAGTGAGCGGGGCACAGATACGCAGTATTTT
V: TRBV4-1; D: TRBD1; size: many; J: TRBJ2-5; CDR3: CASSYRDRSETQYF; DNA: TGCGCCAGCAGCTACCGGGACAGGTCAGAGACCCAGTACTTC
V: TRBV6-5; D: TRBD1; size: many; J: TRBJ1-1; CDR3: CATRRGRDSEAFF; DNA: TGTGCCACCAGAAGGGGGCGCGACTCTGAAGCTTTCTTT
V: TRBV5-4; D: TRBD2; size: many; J: TRBJ2-1; CDR3: CASSWREGLGYEQFF; DNA: TGTGCCAGCAGCTGGCGGGAGGGCCTGGGTTATGAGCAGTTCTTC
V: TRBV5-1; D: .; size: few; J: TRBJ2-3; CDR3: CASSREGAGTDTQYF; DNA: TGCGCCAGCAGCCGGGAGGGGGCAGGGACAGATACGCAGTATTTT
V: TRBV27; D: .; size: many; J: TRBJ2-1; CDR3: CASSPHGVFEIHDNEQFF; DNA: TGTGCCAGCAGTCCGCACGGGGTGTTTGAAATTCACGACAATGAGCAGTTCTTC
V: TRBV2; D: .; size: many; J: TRBJ1-4; CDR3: CASNHRRGRGEKLFF; DNA: TGTGCCAGCAACCATCGTCGGGGGAGGGGTGAAAAACTGTTTTTT
V: TRBV30; D: .; size: few; J: TRBJ2-7; CDR3: CAWRAASYEQYF; DNA: TGTGCCTGGAGGGCGGCCTCCTACGAGCAGTACTTC
V: TRBV9; D: .; size: many; J: TRBJ1-1; CDR3: CASSVGQAMNTEAFF; DNA: TGTGCCAGCAGCGTAGGGCAGGCGATGAACACTGAAGCTTTCTTT
V: TRBV30; D: .; size: few; J: TRBJ2-3; CDR3: CAGGASDTQYF; DNA: TGTGCCGGGGGGGCGTCAGATACGCAGTATTTT
V: TRBV30; D: TRBD1; size: .; J: TRBJ2-5; CDR3: CAWTAGQAQETQYF; DNA: TGTGCCTGGACTGCCGGACAGGCTCAAGAGACCCAGTACTTC
V: TRBV30; D: TRBD1; size: many; J: TRBJ1-1; CDR3: CASRRGQGLNTEAFF; DNA: TGTGCCTCGCGAAGGGGGCAGGGGCTGAACACTGAAGCTTTCTTT
V: TRBV6-6; D: .; size: many; J: TRBJ1-2; CDR3: CASSSHSRGYTF; DNA: TGTGCCAGCAGTTCCCACAGCAGGGGCTACACCTTC
V: TRBV11-2; D: TRBD1; size: few; J: TRBJ1-2; CDR3: CASSLGQGAYGYTF; DNA: TGTGCCAGCAGCTTGGGACAGGGTGCCTATGGCTACACCTTC
V: TRBV5-1; D: .; size: .; J: TRBJ2-5; CDR3: CASSLVVQGVETQYF; DNA: TGCGCCAGCAGCTTGGTGGTACAGGGAGTAGAGACCCAGTACTTC
V: TRBV30; D: .; size: many; J: TRBJ2-6; CDR3: CAWDQAGANVLTF; DNA: TGTGCCTGGGATCAGGCTGGGGCCAACGTCCTGACTTTC
V: TRBV28; D: TRBD1; size: many; J: TRBJ1-1; CDR3: CASSLQGATFF; DNA: TGTGCCAGCAGTTTACAGGGGGCGACTTTCTTT
V: TRBV5-1; D: TRBD1; size: few; J: TRBJ1-2; CDR3: CASSSRQGYYGYTF; DNA: TGCGCCAGCAGCTCCCGACAGGGCTACTATGGCTACACCTTC
V: TRBV9; D: .; size: many; J: TRBJ2-2; CDR3: CASSVGGTSSAGELFF; DNA: TGTGCCAGCAGCGTAGGCGGGACCTCCTCGGCCGGGGAGCTGTTTTTT
V: TRBV6-5; D: .; size: many; J: TRBJ2-1; CDR3: CASSPDYPNEQFF; DNA: TGTGCCAGCAGCCCCGACTACCCCAATGAGCAGTTCTTC
V: TRBV29-1; D: .; size: many; J: TRBJ1-1; CDR3: CSVRLGQTEAFF; DNA: TGCAGCGTGAGGCTGGGTCAGACTGAAGCTTTCTTT
V: TRBV10-2; D: TRBD1; size: many; J: TRBJ1-2; CDR3: CASTADRAGGYTF; DNA: TGCGCCAGCACCGCCGACAGGGCTGGAGGCTACACCTTC
V: TRBV14; D: TRBD2; size: .; J: TRBJ2-7; CDR3: CASSQDLASGRFYEQYF; DNA: TGTGCCAGCAGCCAAGATTTGGCTAGCGGGAGGTTCTACGAGCAGTACTTC
V: TRBV9; D: .; size: few; J: TRBJ2-1; CDR3: CASSVVGSASSYNEQFF; DNA: TGTGCCAGCAGCGTAGTGGGTAGCGCAAGCTCCTACAATGAGCAGTTCTTC
V: TRBV13; D: TRBD1; size: few; J: TRBJ1-4; CDR3: CASSQGGPGGLEKLFF; DNA: TGTGCCAGCAGCCAAGGAGGGCCAGGGGGTCTTGAAAAACTGTTTTTT
V: TRBV2; D: TRBD1; size: .; J: TRBJ1-5; CDR3: CASRGTGLEVQPQHF; DNA: TGTGCCAGCAGAGGGACAGGGCTTGAGGTTCAGCCCCAGCATTTT
V: TRBV4-1; D: TRBD1; size: few; J: TRBJ2-3; CDR3: CASSSYEGTGRADTQYF; DNA: TGCGCCAGCAGCTCCTACGAGGGGACAGGGAGGGCAGATACGCAGTATTTT
V: TRBV5-6; D: .; size: many; J: TRBJ2-7; CDR3: CASSLGGNYEQYF; DNA: TGTGCCAGCAGCTTGGGAGGGAACTACGAGCAGTACTTC
V: TRBV5-4; D: .; size: many; J: TRBJ1-1; CDR3: CASSLAAGSGTEAFF; DNA: TGTGCCAGCAGCTTGGCCGCGGGCAGTGGCACTGAAGCTTTCTTT
V: TRBV7-5; D: .; size: many; J: TRBJ1-1; CDR3: CVRSLGPQGAGNTEAFF; DNA: TGTGTCAGAAGCTTAGGCCCTCAGGGGGCTGGGAACACTGAAGCTTTCTTT
V: TRBV29-1; D: TRBD2; size: few; J: TRBJ2-7; CDR3: CSVGGGHYEQYF; DNA: TGCAGCGTTGGCGGGGGGCATTACGAGCAGTACTTC
V: TRBV4-1; D: TRBD2; size: many; J: TRBJ2-7; CDR3: CASSPERAGGNYEQYF; DNA: TGCGCCAGCAGCCCTGAGCGGGCGGGAGGCAACTACGAGCAGTACTTC
V: TRBV27; D: .; size: many; J: TRBJ2-7; CDR3: CASRGWRSSYEQYF; DNA: TGTGCCAGCAGGGGATGGAGGAGCTCCTACGAGCAGTACTTC
V: TRBV5-6; D: TRBD1; size: many; J: TRBJ1-5; CDR3: CASSYRGRPHQPQHF; DNA: TGTGCCAGCAGCTACAGGGGGCGACCTCATCAGCCCCAGCATTTT
V: TRBV10-3; D: TRBD1; size: many; J: TRBJ1-1; CDR3: CASRPGQGNTEAFF; DNA: TGTGCCAGCCGGCCGGGACAGGGTAACACTGAAGCTTTCTTT